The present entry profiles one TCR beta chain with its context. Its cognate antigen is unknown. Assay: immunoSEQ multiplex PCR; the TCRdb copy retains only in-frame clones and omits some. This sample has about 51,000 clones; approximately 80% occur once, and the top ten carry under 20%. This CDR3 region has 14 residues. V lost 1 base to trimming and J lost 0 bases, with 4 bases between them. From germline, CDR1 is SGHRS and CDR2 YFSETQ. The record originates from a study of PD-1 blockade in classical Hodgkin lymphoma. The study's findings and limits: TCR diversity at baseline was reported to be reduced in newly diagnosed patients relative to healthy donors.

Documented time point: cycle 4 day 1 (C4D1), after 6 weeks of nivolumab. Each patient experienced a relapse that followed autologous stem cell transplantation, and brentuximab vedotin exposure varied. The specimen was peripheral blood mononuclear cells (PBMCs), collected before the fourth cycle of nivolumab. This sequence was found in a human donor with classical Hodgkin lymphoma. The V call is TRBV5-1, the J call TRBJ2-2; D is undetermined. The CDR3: CASSLIANTGELFF. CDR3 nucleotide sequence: TGCGCCAGCAGCTTGATCGCGAACACCGGGGAGCTGTTTTTT.